This entry lists 21 T cell receptor beta chains sequenced from one sample in a study of post-analysis software for immune sequencing data. Overall study results and limits: Comparison of patients with controls showed roughly five TRBV segments more frequent in patients, TRBV5-6, TRBV5-1 and TRBV20-1 among them.

Antigens for these TCRs are unknown. Unique molecular identifiers were present in the TCR beta cDNA libraries. TCRdb reanalysed the PCR reads using MiXCR and keeps one entry per CDR3 protein. The data show a few hundred thousand distinct CDR3 sequences, around 31% seen once. Sequenced: blood. These receptors all stem from a girl aged 2-17 years with multiple sclerosis.

This clonotype appeared a single time. This CDR3 is CASSHPGGYEQYF. The CDR3 DNA follows: TGTGCCAGCAGCCATCCCGGGGGCTACGAGCAGTACTTC. The V gene is TRBV3-1, the J gene TRBJ2-7, with D perhaps matching TRBD2 (6 bases). The CDR3 is 13 amino acids. The ends were cut back, 3 bases at V and 3 bases at J, with 9 bases in the middle. The V gene's germline CDR1 is LGHDT and CDR2 YNNKEL (reference sequence).

This sequence joins TRBV13 and TRBJ2-5, with 8 bases aligning to TRBD1. The J call is in doubt because the DNA end fits TRBJ2-7 better. The CDR3 runs to 12 residues. The V gene's germline CDR1 is PRHDT and CDR2 FYEKMQ (reference sequence). The CDR3 coding sequence is TGTGCCAGCAGCGCACAGGGGGACGAGCAGTACTTC. It translates to CASSAQGDEQYF.

The sample holds a few counts of this clonotype. This chain links TRBV9 with TRBJ2-4; possible D gene TRBD2, 6 bases. The ends were cut back, 2 bases at V and 13 bases at J, with 22 bases in the middle. Germline values: CDR1 SGDLS, CDR2 YYNGEE. This CDR3 is built from 15 residues. CDR3 in amino acids: CASSVRGTPNREQYF. In DNA form, the CDR3 reads TGTGCCAGCAGCGTTAGAGGGACTCCCAATCGTGAGCAGTACTTC.

The CDR3 is CASSPQDRALLYGYTF. In DNA, the CDR3 is TGTGCCAGCAGTCCGCAGGACAGGGCTTTGCTCTATGGCTACACCTTC. The chain is built from TRBV28 and TRBJ1-2; 8 nucleotides match TRBD1. J lost 4 bases, V lost 5 bases, and 12 bases had no gene match. This CDR3 region has 16 residues. Germline lookup yields CDR1 MDHEN and CDR2 SYDVKM.

Concerning this clonotype itself: Without the conserved terminal phenylalanine or tryptophan, this CDR3 likely stems from a read error. The V gene is TRBV6-4, the J gene TRBJ1-2; a weak D match, TRBD1 (5 bases). V was pared by 2 bases and J by 8 bases, with 6 bases between. The CDR3 is 11 residues long. CDR1 and CDR2 from the germline V gene are MRHNA and SNTAGT. CDR3 nucleotide sequence: TGTGCCAGCAGTGACGGGGGGGGCTACACCTGC. Protein sequence: CASSDGGGYTC.

This clonotype has just a few counts. V is TRBV3-1 and J is TRBJ2-1, with D hard to call. Trimming shortened V by 3 bases and J by 2 bases, and 11 bases separated the two germline ends. Germline CDR1 and CDR2: LGHDT and YNNKEL (reference sequence). This CDR3 spans 15 amino acids. In nucleotides, the CDR3 is TGTGCCAGCAGCCACCCCGGGCACACCTACAATGAGCAGTTCTTC. Translated: CASSHPGHTYNEQFF.

The J gene is TRBJ2-3, the V gene TRBV29-1; D not resolved. Germline CDR1 reads SQVTM; CDR2 reads ANQGSEA. This CDR3 spans 11 amino acids. The V and J ends lost 4 bases and 4 bases respectively, with 6 bases between them. CDR3 nucleotides: TGCAGCGTTGCCTGGTCAGATACGCAGTATTTT. It is translated as CSVAWSDTQYF.

The chain carries TRBV15 and TRBJ1-1; D gene ambiguous. This CDR3 region has 12 residues. The germline V gene encodes CDR1 LNHNV and CDR2 YYDKDF (reference sequence). V lost 1 base and J 7 bases, leaving 7 bases between the germline ends. The CDR3 region is CATSRGGFEAFF. CDR3 DNA: TGTGCCACCAGCAGAGGGGGATTTGAAGCTTTCTTT.

The chain couples TRBV18 to TRBJ2-5, with a possible D match to TRBD1 (6 bases). Germline V CDR1 and CDR2: KGHSH, LQKENI. The CDR3 consists of 13 residues. The V end lost 3 bases, the J end lost 5 bases, and 10 bases lay between the germline ends. CDR3 amino acids: CASSPNQGETQYF. In DNA, the CDR3 is TGTGCCAGCTCACCTAACCAGGGGGAGACCCAGTACTTC. Combining the CDR3 with reference TRBV18 and TRBJ2-5 gives the whole variable domain NAGVMQNPRHLVRRRGQEARLRCSPMKGHSHVYWYRQLPEEGLKFMVYLQKENIIDESGMPKERFSAEFPKEGPSILRIQQVVRGDSAAYFCASSPNQGETQYFGPGTRLLVL.

This chain connects TRBV20-1 to TRBJ2-7, with TRBD2 matching over 8 bases. Germline trimming cut 3 bases from V and 6 bases from J; bases unmatched to any gene: 7. Looked up from germline, CDR1 is DFQATT and CDR2 is SNEGSKA (reference sequence). The CDR3 length is 13 residues. The CDR3, as DNA: TGCAGTGCTAGTGTTAGCGCGGGAGGCGAGCAGTACTTC. Its translation: CSASVSAGGEQYF.

This clonotype appeared many times. The V and J genes are TRBV7-9 and TRBJ2-3, with D hard to call. The CDR3 runs 13 residues. In germline, CDR1 is SEHNR, CDR2 FQNEAQ (reference sequence). Trimming left V 0 bases short and J 2 bases short, with 3 bases between. This CDR3 reads CASSLALTDTQYF. The DNA of the CDR3 is TGTGCCAGCAGCTTAGCGCTCACAGATACGCAGTATTTT.

J is TRBJ1-1 and V is TRBV4-2, with 7 bases identical to TRBD1. CDR3 size: 14 residues. After removal of 1 base from V and 7 bases from J, the junction contained 6 bases not matched to a gene. The germline gives CDR1 LGHNA, CDR2 YNFKEQ. Written as DNA, the CDR3 is TGTGCCAGCAGCCAAGCCAGGGGGAGTTTTGAAGCTTTCTTT. As protein: CASSQARGSFEAFF.

The chain couples TRBV5-5 to TRBJ1-4, with a possible D match to TRBD1 (5 bases). The V end was cut by 4 bases, the J end by 3 bases, with 10 bases between. The CDR3 runs 14 residues. Germline-derived CDR1 and CDR2 are SGHKS and YYEKEE (reference sequence). CDR3 in amino acids: CASSGDGSNEKLFF. The DNA for the CDR3 is TGTGCCAGCAGCGGGGACGGTTCTAATGAAAAACTGTTTTTT.

V usage is TRBV29-1 and J usage is TRBJ1-5; D unresolved. The CDR3 is made up of 15 amino acids. The V end lost 6 bases, the J end lost 3 bases, and 18 bases lay between the germline ends. The germline gives CDR1 SQVTM, CDR2 ANQGSEA. The CDR3 loop is CSVGIGGRDNQPQHF. In DNA, the CDR3 is TGCAGCGTCGGTATCGGCGGGCGGGACAATCAGCCCCAGCATTTT.

The chain is built from TRBV28 and TRBJ2-7; D is possibly TRBD2 (7 bases). The germline gives CDR1 MDHEN, CDR2 SYDVKM. V shed 8 bases and J shed 3 bases, with 14 bases lying between them. There are 13 residues in the CDR3. CDR3 sequence: CASRGGDIYEQYF. The CDR3 region has the DNA TGTGCCAGCCGAGGGGGGGACATCTACGAGCAGTACTTC.

This clonotype was observed a handful of times. This chain joins TRBV20-1 and TRBJ1-6; possible D gene TRBD1, 5 bases. Trimming removed 5 bases at V and 7 bases at J, with 15 bases between. The CDR3 has 14 amino acids. The V gene's germline CDR1 is DFQATT and CDR2 SNEGSKA (reference sequence). The DNA for the CDR3 is TGCAGTGCTTCGATCAGGGACGGGAATTCACCCCTCCACTTT. Residues: CSASIRDGNSPLHF.

As for this clonotype: This may be a read error, as it is one base from a much larger clone. The chain recombines TRBV5-1 with TRBJ2-1, with a weak D call TRBD1 (5 bases). The CDR3 is made up of 16 amino acids. Germline V gene lookup returns CDR1 SGHRS and CDR2 YFSETQ. DNA of the CDR3: TGCGCCGGCAGCCGGACGACAGACAACTCCTACAATGAGCAGTTCTTC. This gives the protein CAGSRTTDNSYNEQFF.

J is TRBJ2-5 and V is TRBV27; TRBD2 aligns across 14 bases. Germline V gene data show CDR1 as MNHEY and CDR2 as SMNVEV (reference sequence). V lost 5 bases to trimming and J lost 12 bases; unmatched junction nucleotides: 11. The CDR3 is made up of 15 amino acids. CDR3 in DNA: TGTGCCAGCAGTCCTCGACTAGCGGGGGGGCAATGGGAGTACTTC. Encoded protein: CASSPRLAGGQWEYF.

Points on this clonotype: One end of the junction fails to match germline, which may point to a read error. This chain connects TRBV7-2 to TRBJ2-5; TRBD1 agrees at 9 bases. There are 16 residues in the CDR3. Germline V CDR1 and CDR2: SGHTA, FQGNSA. CDR3 region: CASSSGTGRGQEAQYF. The CDR3 DNA reads as TGTGCCAGCAGCTCCGGGACAGGGCGCGGTCAAGAGGCCCAGTACTTC.

This chain uses TRBV20-1 with TRBJ2-5; the D call may be TRBD1 or TRBD2 (5 bases each). The V end was cut by 1 base, the J end by 5 bases, with 14 bases between. This CDR3 has 14 residues. Germline V gene lookup returns CDR1 DFQATT and CDR2 SNEGSKA (reference sequence). The CDR3: CSARVPGSSETQYF. DNA for the CDR3: TGCAGTGCTAGAGTCCCAGGGAGTTCGGAGACCCAGTACTTC.

V and J are TRBV5-1 and TRBJ1-2; TRBD1 matches 9 bases. Trimming took 4 bases from V and 8 from J; bases not matched to a gene: 12. CDR3 size: 15 residues. Germline CDR1 reads SGHRS; CDR2 reads YFSETQ. DNA of the CDR3: TGCGCCAGCAGCCCTCAGGACAGGGGATTAACGGGCTACACCTTC. As protein: CASSPQDRGLTGYTF.